This T cell receptor beta chain was sequenced during a study of chemoradiotherapy in HPV16-positive cancers (dated by TCRdb to the early 2020s). At the level of the whole study: Candidate HPV-specific T-cell clones and common TCR motifs were defined by functional T-cell assays performed on cells from a couple of HPV16-positive patients. The candidate HPV-specific TCRs and motifs were subsequently tracked in TCR repertoires obtained from fewer than 95 patients with HPV-related cancers. Whether T-cell immunity against the HPV oncoproteins E6 and E7 changes during chemoradiotherapy and whether survival is affected by this immunity were examined in the study. Points the paper makes about the study in general: Expansion of candidate HPV-specific clones and E7-related TCR motifs was observed in the tumor microenvironment during treatment, whereas no such expansion was observed for non-HPV-specific T cells. Only two HPV16-positive patients were used to derive the functional definition of HPV-specific T cells, and the survival association was reported for HPV16-positive patients. In HPV16-positive patients, expansion of HPV-responsive T cells during chemoradiotherapy was associated with improved recurrence-free survival.

After removal of 3 bases from V and 8 bases from J, the junction retains 5 bases not matched to a gene. Via the germline V gene, CDR1 is SGHTA and CDR2 FQGTGA. The CDR3 goes from the cysteine to the phenylalanine over 15 residues. Kept here is only the CDR3 DNA, which spans 45 bases and is read in frame from base 1. Repertoires were sampled repeatedly over the course of chemoradiotherapy so that clonal expansion in the tumor microenvironment could be followed. To note about this clone: Its antigen remains undetermined. Per-base qualities were not stored, and no clone one base away is much larger.

The library was generated by the immunoSEQ multiplex PCR assay. In its TCRdb copy, this immuneACCESS table keeps in-frame sequences only and misses some clones. Where compared with another copy, unresolved V genes explain less than half of these, and the others have no known cause. This sample has 1,400 to 1,500 clones in its table, and over 80% of those were observed once. The top ten clones comprise approximately 6.9% of the sample. This TCR came from a human donor with HPV-associated anogenital cancer. Source: tumor tissue, taken from a patient who underwent chemoradiotherapy. The chain is made from TRBV7-3 and TRBJ2-1; 12 central bases correspond to TRBD2. The CDR3 has the sequence CASSLGLAGGDEQFF. The DNA sequence reads TGTGCCAGCAGCTTGGGGCTAGCGGGGGGGGATGAGCAGTTCTTC.